A single sample is the source of the 30 T cell receptor delta chains below, sequenced in a study of Vδ1+ human thymocytes. Study results and limitations: Thymic TRG and TRD repertoires appeared highly polyclonal, with Gaussian CDR3 length distributions.

Sequences come from RNA converted to cDNA by reverse transcription. The CDR3 regions were amplified by multiplex PCR from V-gene primers to a constant-region primer. TCRdb called clones anew from the multiplex PCR reads with CATT. Of over 65,000 delta-chain clones listed, roughly a third are singletons. No cognate antigen is known for these TCRs. What was sequenced was Vdelta1+ gamma-delta thymocytes from the thymus. The subset here: FACS-sorted CD3+ TCRalphabeta- TCRVdelta1+ TCRVdelta2- thymocytes. These receptors all stem from a boy in the first two years of life who had congenital heart surgery.

Only one count was recorded for this clone. The chain has TRDV1 and TRDJ1; perhaps TRDD3 as D (5 bases). V was pared by 2 bases and J by 1 base, with 11 bases between. This CDR3 comprises 15 residues. From germline, CDR1 is TSWWSYY and CDR2 QGS. The CDR3 sequence: CALGEVVGRTDKLIF. CDR3 nucleotide sequence: TGTGCTCTTGGGGAAGTAGTGGGGCGCACCGATAAACTCATCTTT.

In this sample, this clone turned up a few times. The chain uses TRDV1 and TRDJ1, with 9 bases that match TRDD3. The V segment lost 4 bases and the J segment 1 base; nucleotides outside the gene matches: 16. The V gene's germline CDR1 is TSWWSYY and CDR2 QGS. The CDR3 loop spans 19 amino acids. As DNA, the CDR3 is TGTGCTCTTGGGGCACCCTTTCCTACGACTGGGGGAACCACCGATAAACTCATCTTT. It yields the protein CALGAPFPTTGGTTDKLIF.

By proportion, this clone is medium-sized. J is TRDJ1 and V is TRDV2; 7 positions agree with TRDD3. Trimming cost V 0 bases and J 8 bases; bases outside gene matches: 14. Germline V lookup: CDR1 GEAIGNYY, CDR2 EKD. The CDR3 loop spans 16 amino acids. In nucleotides, the CDR3 is TGTGCCTGTGACACCGGATTGCTGGGGGTCACCACGAAACTCATCTTT. Translation gives CACDTGLLGVTTKLIF.

This clone came up a few times. V and J are TRDV1 and TRDJ1; 9 bases agree with TRDD3. The CDR3 contains 22 residues. Germline V lookup: CDR1 TSWWSYY, CDR2 QGS. Trimming cost V 1 base and J 3 bases; bases outside gene matches: 24. CDR3 residues: CALGEPSRIIKAGGFWADKLIF. The CDR3 coding sequence is TGTGCTCTTGGGGAACCCAGTCGAATTATTAAGGCTGGGGGATTTTGGGCCGATAAACTCATCTTT.

The chain is built from TRDV1 and TRDJ1, with D unresolved. Per the germline V gene, CDR1 is TSWWSYY and CDR2 is QGS. V lost 3 bases and J lost 4, with 12 bases in between. There are 14 residues in the CDR3. The CDR3 sequence is CALGDPGRSDKLIF. The CDR3 nucleotides are TGTGCTCTTGGGGACCCCGGGAGGAGCGATAAACTCATCTTT.

This clone appeared a few times. This rearrangement joins TRDV1 to TRDJ1; D ambiguous. Trimming removed 3 bases from V and 0 bases from J, with 11 bases in between. CDR1 and CDR2 (germline): TSWWSYY, QGS. The CDR3 covers 15 residues. The CDR3 here is CALGEGRRYTDKLIF. CDR3 nucleotides: TGTGCTCTTGGGGAGGGTAGGAGGTACACCGATAAACTCATCTTT.

Notes on this clone: Other DNA sequences in this sample translate to the same CDR3. This chain joins TRDV1 and TRDJ1; tentative D call: TRDD3 (7 bases). V lost 5 bases and J lost 0, with 34 bases in between. This CDR3 contains 22 residues. CDR1 TSWWSYY and CDR2 QGS come from the germline V gene. The CDR3 is CALGPPLTAVLGVNSYTDKLIF. The CDR3 DNA follows: TGTGCTCTTGGGCCACCGCTGACTGCTGTTCTGGGGGTAAATAGCTACACCGATAAACTCATCTTT.

The chain joins TRDV1 to TRDJ1; 10 nucleotides line up with TRDD3. V was clipped by 0 bases and J by 0 bases; unmatched bases: 22. CDR3 size: 23 residues. Germline values: CDR1 TSWWSYY, CDR2 QGS. The CDR3, as DNA: TGTGCTCTTGGGGAACTCAAGTTCCCGCTAGCGGTTACTGGGGGATTCGACACCGATAAACTCATCTTT. It encodes CALGELKFPLAVTGGFDTDKLIF.

This chain uses TRDV2 with TRDJ1; 13 bases map to TRDD3. The CDR3 length is 17 residues. The trim removed 5 bases at V and 4 bases at J, leaving 12 bases unmatched. Germline V gene data show CDR1 as GEAIGNYY and CDR2 as EKD. This CDR3 is CACVLYWGIRVCDKLIF. Written as DNA, the CDR3 is TGTGCCTGTGTCCTCTACTGGGGGATACGCGTCTGCGATAAACTCATCTTT.

This clone appeared a few times. The chain couples TRDV1 to TRDJ1, with 10 bases aligning to TRDD3. V lost 2 bases and J lost 7; bases outside the gene matches: 16. From germline, CDR1 is TSWWSYY and CDR2 QGS. This CDR3 comprises 18 residues. CDR3 amino acids: CALGELGRSYGGYAKLIF. CDR3 DNA sequence: TGTGCTCTTGGGGAATTGGGGCGGTCCTACGGGGGATACGCTAAACTCATCTTT.

In its sample, this clone was seen a few times. The V gene is TRDV1, the J gene TRDJ1; weak D call: TRDD2 (6 bases). The ends were cut back, 2 bases at V and 0 bases at J, with 22 bases in the middle. This CDR3 spans 19 amino acids. CDR1 is TSWWSYY, CDR2 QGS, per germline. The CDR3 sequence: CALGEISLPTLRYTDKLIF. In nucleotides, the CDR3 is TGTGCTCTTGGGGAAATAAGCCTTCCCACTCTCCGCTACACCGATAAACTCATCTTT.

J is TRDJ1 and V is TRDV1; D not resolved. Germline lookup yields CDR1 TSWWSYY and CDR2 QGS. The CDR3 contains 17 residues. V dropped 0 bases and J dropped 1 base, with 15 bases sitting between them. The CDR3 protein is CALGELRFGGVTDKLIF. CDR3 DNA sequence: TGTGCTCTTGGGGAACTGCGATTCGGAGGGGTCACCGATAAACTCATCTTT.

The chain uses TRDV2 and TRDJ1, with D tentatively TRDD3 (5 bases). CDR1 and CDR2 from the germline V gene are GEAIGNYY and EKD. V shed 0 bases and J shed 2 bases, with 12 bases lying between them. The CDR3 is made up of 15 amino acids. CDR3 sequence: CACDTGGDPTDKLIF. CDR3 DNA sequence: TGTGCCTGTGACACCGGAGGGGACCCTACCGATAAACTCATCTTT.

This clone was seen more than once but under ten times. The chain is built from TRDV1 and TRDJ1; a weak D match, TRDD2 (5 bases). CDR3 length equals 18 residues. In germline, CDR1 is TSWWSYY, CDR2 QGS. Trimming pared 1 base from V and 0 bases from J, leaving 18 bases between. CDR3: CALGERPHPPSYTDKLIF. DNA of the CDR3: TGTGCTCTTGGGGAACGCCCCCATCCCCCTTCGTACACCGATAAACTCATCTTT.

This clone was seen a handful of times. V is TRDV1 and J is TRDJ1; tentative D call: TRDD3 (5 bases). The CDR3 contains 15 residues. Trimming took off 5 bases at V and 0 bases at J, with 13 bases between the two ends. Germline lookup yields CDR1 TSWWSYY and CDR2 QGS. CDR3 DNA: TGTGCTCTTGGGCGTCACTGGACTAACACCGATAAACTCATCTTT. Its protein product is CALGRHWTNTDKLIF.

The chain employs TRDV1 and TRDJ1, with 12 bases lining up with TRDD3. Germline CDR1 and CDR2: TSWWSYY and QGS. This CDR3 spans 21 amino acids. Unmatched junction bases numbered 16, after V lost 1 base and J lost 1 base. The CDR3 loop reads CALGEPGRRSGGYASTDKLIF. CDR3 sequence (DNA): TGTGCTCTTGGGGAACCAGGTCGGCGATCTGGGGGATACGCGTCCACCGATAAACTCATCTTT.

This clone was counted only a few times. J is TRDJ1 and V is TRDV1; D is possibly TRDD2 or TRDD3 (6 bases each). Trimming cost V 0 bases and J 0 bases, with 20 bases left between them. The germline V gene has CDR1 TSWWSYY and CDR2 QGS. The CDR3 is 19 residues long. Here the CDR3 reads CALGELALRGFLYTDKLIF. CDR3 in DNA: TGTGCTCTTGGGGAACTAGCCCTAAGGGGATTCCTATACACCGATAAACTCATCTTT.

Details on this clone: Other DNA sequences of this sample code for an identical CDR3. The chain uses TRDV1 and TRDJ1; no definite D call. The CDR3 sequence is 17 residues long. Germline V lookup: CDR1 TSWWSYY, CDR2 QGS. V lost 0 bases and J lost 3, with 17 bases in between. The CDR3 spells CALGELVFGAASDKLIF. The CDR3, as DNA: TGTGCTCTTGGGGAACTAGTCTTCGGGGCTGCGTCCGATAAACTCATCTTT.

V and J are TRDV1 and TRDJ1; TRDD3 might be the D (6 bases). The CDR3 sequence is 21 residues long. V gave up 2 bases and J gave up 0 bases, with 28 bases separating them. Germline assignment: CDR1 TSWWSYY and CDR2 QGS. The CDR3 nucleotides read TGTGCTCTTGGGGAATGTCCTCCTTGGGGGCTGGAGCAACAGTACACCGATAAACTCATCTTT. It encodes CALGECPPWGLEQQYTDKLIF.

Turning to this clone: The germline gene is not matched at one end of the junction; a read error may be the cause. The chain employs TRDV2 and TRDJ1; 11 bases are a match to TRDD3. The length of the CDR3 is 15 residues. The germline gives CDR1 GEAIGNYY, CDR2 EKD. CDR3 amino acids: CAVRGGYAYTDKPIF. CDR3 nucleotide sequence: TGTGCCGTCCGTGGGGGATACGCCTACACCGATAAACCCATCTTT.

As concerns this clone: The identical CDR3 is also encoded by other nucleotide sequences in the sample. This sequence joins TRDV1 and TRDJ1; no firm D call. CDR1 and CDR2 from the germline V gene are TSWWSYY and QGS. V was cut by 0 bases and J by 2 bases, with 16 bases left in between. The CDR3 contains 17 residues. CDR3 sequence: CALGELPRPGKTDKLIF. The CDR3 region has the DNA TGTGCTCTTGGGGAACTCCCCCGTCCCGGAAAAACCGATAAACTCATCTTT.

The chain links TRDV2 to TRDJ1, with 9 bases that match TRDD3. Trimming at V came to 0 bases and at J to 3 bases, leaving 16 bases not matched to a gene. CDR3 size: 19 residues. From germline, CDR1 is GEAIGNYY and CDR2 EKD. CDR3 protein: CACDTGGLLGEPRADKLIF. CDR3 coding DNA: TGTGCCTGTGACACCGGGGGACTACTGGGGGAGCCCCGAGCCGATAAACTCATCTTT.

This clone was recorded a few times. The chain is built from TRDV1 and TRDJ1; a weak D match, TRDD3 (5 bases). The CDR3 is made up of 14 amino acids. Germline V gene sequence: CDR1 TSWWSYY, CDR2 QGS. Trimming pared 3 bases from V and 5 bases from J, leaving 13 bases between. CDR3 nucleotides: TGTGCTCTTGGGGATCTCAGGGGGGGTGATAAACTCATCTTT. It translates to CALGDLRGGDKLIF.

V gene TRDV1 combines with J gene TRDJ1, with 13 bases that match TRDD3. The trim removed 5 bases at V and 0 bases at J, leaving 24 bases unmatched. The CDR3 has 23 residues. Germline CDR1 is TSWWSYY and CDR2 is QGS. This CDR3 is CALGNGRRGRHWGIRRDTDKLIF. Written as DNA, the CDR3 is TGTGCTCTTGGGAACGGGAGGAGGGGACGGCACTGGGGGATACGACGGGACACCGATAAACTCATCTTT.

This clone was detected a few times. J is TRDJ1 and V is TRDV1; maybe TRDD3 (6 bases). Trimming shortened V by 2 bases and J by 0 bases, and 28 bases separated the two germline ends. Germline CDR1 TSWWSYY, CDR2 QGS. CDR3 length: 21 residues. CDR3 loop: CALGESRCTGCYCLYTDKLIF. The CDR3 DNA sequence: TGTGCTCTTGGGGAAAGTCGCTGTACTGGGTGTTATTGCTTGTACACCGATAAACTCATCTTT.

The J gene is TRDJ1, the V gene TRDV1; TRDD2 matches 8 bases. This CDR3 has 22 residues. Looked up from germline, CDR1 is TSWWSYY and CDR2 is QGS. The junction had 21 bases not matched to a gene; V was cut back by 0 bases and J by 0 bases. The CDR3 DNA is TGTGCTCTTGGGGAACTCACTTCCTACGTTGAGGCCACCTCCTGGTACACCGATAAACTCATCTTT. It specifies CALGELTSYVEATSWYTDKLIF.

This clone was seen a handful of times. The chain employs TRDV1 and TRDJ1; no definite D call. CDR1 and CDR2 from the germline V gene are TSWWSYY and QGS. Trimming removed 8 bases at V and 0 bases at J, with 19 bases between. This CDR3 comprises 16 residues. CDR3 in amino acids: CALSSLLAVYTDKLIF. The CDR3 DNA sequence: TGTGCTCTTTCCTCCCTCCTTGCTGTATACACCGATAAACTCATCTTT.

This clone was observed a handful of times. One junction end disagrees with the germline gene, perhaps due to a read error. The gene calls are TRDV1 and TRDJ1; tentative D call: TRDD3 (5 bases). This CDR3 spans 14 amino acids. In germline, CDR1 is TSWWSYY, CDR2 QGS. In DNA, the CDR3 is TGTGCTCTCGGCGCCGGGGAGTACACCGACAAACTCATCTTT. Protein sequence: CALGAGEYTDKLIF.

The chain links TRDV2 to TRDJ1; 11 bases fit TRDD3. Germline CDR1 GEAIGNYY, CDR2 EKD. This CDR3 is built from 14 residues. The ends lost 4 bases at V and 9 bases at J; junction bases unmatched: 9. In DNA, the CDR3 is TGTGCCTGTGATCCTTACTGGGGGATAGCAGAACTCATCTTT. It encodes CACDPYWGIAELIF.

This clone was recorded a few times. The chain has TRDV1 and TRDJ1; 10 bases line up with TRDD3. Trimming removed 1 base from V and 4 bases from J; junction bases left unmatched: 21. The CDR3 sequence is 21 residues long. Per germline, CDR1 TSWWSYY and CDR2 QGS. The CDR3 DNA sequence: TGTGCTCTTGGGGAACAGACGAGTCCTTCCTCGGGGGATACGGTTAACGATAAACTCATCTTT. This translates into CALGEQTSPSSGDTVNDKLIF.